What follows are 22 T cell receptor beta chains derived from one specimen sequenced in a study of T cell responses to AZD1222 COVID-19 vaccine. Some clones are missing from TCRdb's copy, which holds only in-frame ones; the method was immunoSEQ multiplex PCR. The profile shows some 40,000 clones, about three quarters of them singletons. The source was peripheral blood, collected on day 0 of AZD1222 vaccination. All receptors derive from an adult in good health.

In DNA, the CDR3 is TGTGCCAGTTCCTCCGGACAGACCTACGAGCAGTACTTC. The encoded protein is CASSSGQTYEQYF. This chain uses TRBV3-1 (or the pseudogene TRBV3-2) with TRBJ2-7; TRBD1 is a possible D gene (6 bases). The CDR3 is 13 residues long. CDR1 LGHDT and CDR2 YNNKEL come from the germline V gene (reference sequence). V was pared by 9 bases and J by 2 bases, with 14 bases between.

The sample holds a few counts of this clone. For the CDR3, the DNA is TGTGCCAGCAGCTTCACTAGCGGGGGGCGCACCGGGGAGCTGTTTTTT. This translates into CASSFTSGGRTGELFF. This chain joins TRBV5-6 and TRBJ2-2, with 12 nucleotides matching TRBD2. J gave up 4 bases and V 2 bases, and 3 bases lay outside the gene matches. Germline V gene lookup returns CDR1 SGHDT and CDR2 YYEEEE. This CDR3 has 16 residues. Supplemented by reference TRBV5-6 and TRBJ2-2, the full variable domain reads DAGVTQSPTHLIKTRGQQVTLRCSPKSGHDTVSWYQQALGQGPQFIFQYYEEEERQRGNFPDRFSGHQFPNYSSELNVNALLLGDSALYLCASSFTSGGRTGELFFGEGSRLTVL.

V is TRBV2 and J is TRBJ2-7; D not resolved. Trimming stripped 8 bases from V and 1 base from J, with 15 bases between. The germline V gene has CDR1 SNHLY and CDR2 FYNNEI. The CDR3 is 14 residues long. The CDR3 loop is CASADLGRSYEQYF. The CDR3 bases are TGTGCCAGCGCAGACCTCGGACGGTCCTACGAGCAGTACTTC.

The V and J genes are TRBV7-9 and TRBJ1-1, with TRBD1 matching 12 bases. Trimming removed 5 bases from V and 3 bases from J; junction bases left unmatched: 10. The CDR3 runs to 17 residues. Germline V CDR1 and CDR2: SEHNR, FQNEAQ (reference sequence). The CDR3 coding sequence is TGTGCCAGCAGCCCCGGGACAGGGGGCAAGTTTGACACTGAAGCTTTCTTT. As protein: CASSPGTGGKFDTEAFF.

This chain links TRBV28 with TRBJ1-4; D is possibly TRBD1 (5 bases). Between the trimmed V and J ends, which lost 6 bases and 7 bases, there was a span of 9 bases. There are 12 residues in the CDR3. CDR1 MDHEN and CDR2 SYDVKM come from the germline V gene. Written as DNA, the CDR3 is TGTGCCAGCAGAGGGGCCGCTGAAAAACTGTTTTTT. It is translated as CASRGAAEKLFF.

This clone was picked up a small number of times. The chain is built from TRBV4-2 and TRBJ1-2; D is ambiguous. V dropped 4 bases and J dropped 2 bases, with 14 bases sitting between them. Germline V gene lookup returns CDR1 LGHNA and CDR2 YNFKEQ. This CDR3 spans 15 amino acids. The CDR3 DNA is TGTGCCAGCAGCCCTGCCGAGAGAATCAACTATGGCTACACCTTC. Translation: CASSPAERINYGYTF.

This chain links TRBV5-6 with TRBJ2-3, with TRBD1 identical over 8 bases. The CDR3 totals 16 residues. Trimming at V came to 5 bases and at J to 1 base, leaving 9 bases not matched to a gene. The germline V gene encodes CDR1 SGHDT and CDR2 YYEEEE. The CDR3 region is CASSSPGGSGTDTQYF. CDR3 in DNA: TGTGCCAGCAGTTCCCCAGGGGGCTCTGGCACAGATACGCAGTATTTT. Looking up the rest from reference TRBV5-6 and TRBJ2-3 gives the full variable domain: DAGVTQSPTHLIKTRGQQVTLRCSPKSGHDTVSWYQQALGQGPQFIFQYYEEEERQRGNFPDRFSGHQFPNYSSELNVNALLLGDSALYLCASSSPGGSGTDTQYFGPGTRLTVL.

In DNA form, the CDR3 reads TGTGCCAGCAGCTTAGACGGGCAGGGTTTCAACGAGCAGTACTTC. It is translated as CASSLDGQGFNEQYF. This chain connects TRBV11-3 to TRBJ2-7, with D perhaps matching TRBD1 (5 bases). CDR1 and CDR2 (germline): SGHNT, YENEEA. With 0 bases removed from V and 5 bases from J, the gap between germline ends came to 14 bases. The CDR3 is 15 amino acids.

This chain links TRBV19 with TRBJ1-5, with D perhaps matching TRBD1 (6 bases). V lost 7 bases, J lost 4 bases, and 17 bases lay in between. The CDR3 length is 15 residues. Germline CDR1 and CDR2: LNHDA and SQIVND (reference sequence). DNA for the CDR3: TGTGCCAGTACCGCCCGGGGGGGACAAAATCAGCCCCAGCATTTT. Protein product: CASTARGGQNQPQHF.

The sample holds one count of this clone. J is TRBJ1-5 and V is TRBV19; unclear D gene. The CDR3 covers 13 residues. Germline assignment: CDR1 LNHDA and CDR2 SQIVND (reference sequence). Between the trimmed V and J ends, which lost 6 bases and 11 bases, there was a span of 17 bases. The CDR3 DNA reads TGTGCCAGTAGCATGGATAGAAACCAGGCCCAGCATTTT. This codes for CASSMDRNQAQHF.

The chain carries TRBV28 and TRBJ1-3; TRBD1 matches at 7 bases. Germline V gene sequence: CDR1 MDHEN, CDR2 SYDVKM. With V trimmed by 5 bases and J by 4 bases, 14 bases remained unmatched. The CDR3 contains 17 residues. The CDR3 loop is CASSILGTAYSGNTIYF. The CDR3 nucleotides read TGTGCCAGCAGTATTCTAGGGACAGCCTATTCCGGAAACACCATATATTTT.

The chain has TRBV12-3 or TRBV12-4 and TRBJ2-6, with unresolved D. The CDR3 is made up of 13 amino acids. V dropped 6 bases and J dropped 4 bases, with 7 bases sitting between them. CDR3 bases: TGTGCCAGCAGATCTACCGGGGCCAACGTCCTGACTTTC. As protein: CASRSTGANVLTF.

The J gene is TRBJ2-5, the V gene TRBV7-2, with 11 bases lining up with TRBD1. Germline CDR1 reads SGHTA; CDR2 reads FQGNSA. The V gene end was trimmed by 1 base and the J gene end by 8 bases; junction bases not matched to a gene: 3. CDR3 length: 14 amino acids. CDR3 loop: CASSLERTGGTQYF. Written as DNA, the CDR3 is TGTGCCAGCAGCTTAGAGAGGACAGGGGGCACCCAGTACTTC.

CDR3 DNA: TGTGCCAGTACACCAGGGGGATTGCAATTTGATCAGCCCCAGCATTTT. It specifies CASTPGGLQFDQPQHF. The chain has TRBV19 and TRBJ1-5, with 7 bases matching TRBD1. J was trimmed by 5 bases and V by 7 bases; bases with no gene match: 14. This CDR3 has 16 residues. Per germline, CDR1 LNHDA and CDR2 SQIVND (reference sequence).

The rearrangement joins TRBV7-8 to TRBJ2-2; TRBD1 aligns across 7 bases. V dropped 4 bases and J dropped 0; count of bases not matched to a gene: 2. Germline CDR1 and CDR2: SGHVS and FQNEAQ. The CDR3 contains 15 residues. The CDR3 spells CASSSGQSNTGELFF. In nucleotides, the CDR3 is TGTGCCAGCAGCTCGGGACAGTCGAACACCGGGGAGCTGTTTTTT.

The V and J genes are TRBV10-3 and TRBJ1-1, with a possible D match to TRBD1 (6 bases). The CDR3 consists of 13 residues. The germline gives CDR1 ENHRY, CDR2 SYGVKD. The ends were cut back, 6 bases at V and 5 bases at J, with 13 bases in the middle. Here the CDR3 DNA reads TGTGCCATCAGACAGGGACTACAGACTGAAGCTTTCTTT. As protein: CAIRQGLQTEAFF.

V and J are TRBV3-1 (or the pseudogene TRBV3-2) and TRBJ1-1; D gene uncertain. The CDR3 loop spans 13 amino acids. Germline assignment: CDR1 LGHDT and CDR2 YNNKEL (reference sequence). The V and J ends lost 0 bases and 1 base respectively, with 3 bases between them. The CDR3 protein is CASSQEWNTEAFF. CDR3 in DNA: TGTGCCAGCAGCCAAGAGTGGAACACTGAAGCTTTCTTT.

CDR3: CASRSGTGEGYTF. CDR3 nucleotide sequence: TGTGCCAGCAGGTCCGGGACAGGGGAAGGCTACACCTTC. J is TRBJ1-2 and V is TRBV28, with TRBD1 matching 10 bases. The trim removed 6 bases at V and 8 bases at J, leaving 6 bases unmatched. The CDR3 loop spans 13 amino acids. Germline V gene sequence: CDR1 MDHEN, CDR2 SYDVKM.

By share, this clone counts as medium-sized. The rearrangement joins TRBV2 to TRBJ2-7; 7 positions match TRBD1. This CDR3 spans 13 amino acids. J lost 4 bases, V lost 6 bases, and 6 bases had no gene match. CDR1 SNHLY and CDR2 FYNNEI come from the germline V gene. CDR3 residues: CASSLDRMYEQYF. CDR3 nucleotides: TGTGCCAGCAGCCTGGACAGGATGTACGAGCAGTACTTC.

This chain connects TRBV24-1 to TRBJ2-3; D is ambiguous. The germline CDR1 and CDR2 sequences are KGHDR and SFDVKD. V gave up 4 bases and J gave up 3 bases, with 10 bases separating them. The CDR3 totals 14 residues. Written as DNA, the CDR3 is TGTGCCACCAGTGAAAACGGGCCGACAGATACGCAGTATTTT. Translated, it gives CATSENGPTDTQYF.

The rearrangement links TRBV5-1 to TRBJ1-1; a possible D gene is TRBD1 (6 bases). CDR3 length equals 15 residues. From germline, CDR1 is SGHRS and CDR2 YFSETQ. Trimming left V 1 base short and J 3 bases short, with 13 bases between. The CDR3 is CASSLWPGADTEAFF. DNA for the CDR3: TGCGCCAGCAGCTTGTGGCCAGGGGCGGACACTGAAGCTTTCTTT. The full variable domain, rest sourced from reference TRBV5-1 and TRBJ1-1, is KAGVTQTPRYLIKTRGQQVTLSCSPISGHRSVSWYQQTPGQGLQFLFEYFSETQRNKGNFPGRFSGRQFSNSRSEMNVSTLELGDSALYLCASSLWPGADTEAFFGQGTRLTVV.

The chain couples TRBV15 to TRBJ2-7; D might be TRBD1 (6 bases). Trimming pared 3 bases from V and 5 bases from J, leaving 20 bases between. The CDR3 is 16 amino acids. CDR1 is LNHNV, CDR2 YYDKDF, per germline (reference sequence). CDR3 protein: CATSRRGKSGDHEQYF. The CDR3 DNA follows: TGTGCCACCAGCAGGAGGGGGAAATCAGGGGACCACGAGCAGTACTTC. The full variable domain, completed using reference TRBV15 and TRBJ2-7, is DAMVIQNPRYQVTQFGKPVTLSCSQTLNHNVMYWYQQKSSQAPKLLFHYYDKDFNNEADTPDNFQSRRPNTSFCFLDIRSPGLGDTAMYLCATSRRGKSGDHEQYFGPGTRLTVT.